This T cell receptor (beta chain) appears in the sequencing data of a study of post-analysis software for immune sequencing data. The wider study: Both relapsing-remitting and secondary progressive multiple sclerosis featured among the disease courses, as did progressive-relapsing multiple sclerosis.

TCR beta libraries were prepared from cDNA with unique molecular identifiers. Input populations of about 0.95 to 11 million T cells gave rise to approximately 500,000 cDNA molecules. Each CDR3 protein gets one entry after TCRdb re-called the PCR reads with MiXCR. The sample carries 450,000 or so distinct CDR3 sequences, 45% recorded once. As concerns this clonotype: Its antigen is unidentified.

Points from the study as a whole: A few TRBV segments occurring more often in patients than controls included TRBV5-6, TRBV5-1 and TRBV20-1. Samples made in the same batch grouped tightly together by F measure.

The CDR3 is made up of 13 amino acids. CDR1 DFQATT and CDR2 SNEGSKA come from the germline V gene (reference sequence). The specimen was blood. This chain uses TRBV20-1 with TRBJ2-1, with D perhaps matching TRBD2 (6 bases). The source is a girl aged 10 to 17 with multiple sclerosis. CDR3 DNA: TGCCGACCCGACCCTCGGGGGTACAATGAGCAGTTCTTC. This codes for CRPDPRGYNEQFF.